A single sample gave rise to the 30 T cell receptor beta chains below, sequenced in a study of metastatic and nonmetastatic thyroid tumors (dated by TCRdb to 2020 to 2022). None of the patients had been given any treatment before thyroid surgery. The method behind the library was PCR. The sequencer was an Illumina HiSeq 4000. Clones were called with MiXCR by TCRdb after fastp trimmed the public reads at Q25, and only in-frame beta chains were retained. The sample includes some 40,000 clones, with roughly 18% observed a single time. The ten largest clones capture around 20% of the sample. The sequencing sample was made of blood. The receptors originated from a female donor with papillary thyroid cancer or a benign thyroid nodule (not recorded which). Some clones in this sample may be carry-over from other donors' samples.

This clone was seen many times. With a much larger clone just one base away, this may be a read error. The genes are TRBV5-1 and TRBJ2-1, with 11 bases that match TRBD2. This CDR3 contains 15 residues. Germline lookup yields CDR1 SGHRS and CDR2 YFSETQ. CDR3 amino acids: CASSPGLAVYNEQLF. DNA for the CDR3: TGCGCCAGCAGCCCGGGACTAGCGGTCTACAATGAGCAGCTCTTC. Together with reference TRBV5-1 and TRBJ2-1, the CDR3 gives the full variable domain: KAGVTQTPRYLIKTRGQQVTLSCSPISGHRSVSWYQQTPGQGLQFLFEYFSETQRNKGNFPGRFSGRQFSNSRSEMNVSTLELGDSALYLCASSPGLAVYNEQLFGPGTRLTVL.

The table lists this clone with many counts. Here the CDR3 DNA reads TGTGCCAGTAGTATTGTCATCTACACTGAAGCTTTCTTT. Amino acids: CASSIVIYTEAFF. This rearrangement joins TRBV19 to TRBJ1-1; D unresolved. Germline V gene lookup returns CDR1 LNHDA and CDR2 SQIVND (reference sequence). This CDR3 is 13 amino acids long. The ends were cut back, 3 bases at V and 3 bases at J, with 8 bases in the middle.

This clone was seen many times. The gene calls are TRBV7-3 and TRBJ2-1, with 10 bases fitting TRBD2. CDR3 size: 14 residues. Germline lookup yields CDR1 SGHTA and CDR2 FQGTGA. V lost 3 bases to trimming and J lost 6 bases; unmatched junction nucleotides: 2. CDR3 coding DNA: TGTGCCAGCAGCTTGAGCGGGAGGGCCAATGAGCAGTTCTTC. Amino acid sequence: CASSLSGRANEQFF.

CDR3 loop: CASSLEGTGSEQYF. The CDR3 DNA is TGCGCCAGCAGCTTGGAAGGGACAGGGTCCGAGCAGTACTTC. The chain combines TRBV5-1 with TRBJ2-7; TRBD1 agrees at 9 bases. V shed 0 bases and J 6 bases; nucleotides not matched to a gene: 4. This CDR3 has 14 amino acids. CDR1 is SGHRS, CDR2 YFSETQ, per germline.

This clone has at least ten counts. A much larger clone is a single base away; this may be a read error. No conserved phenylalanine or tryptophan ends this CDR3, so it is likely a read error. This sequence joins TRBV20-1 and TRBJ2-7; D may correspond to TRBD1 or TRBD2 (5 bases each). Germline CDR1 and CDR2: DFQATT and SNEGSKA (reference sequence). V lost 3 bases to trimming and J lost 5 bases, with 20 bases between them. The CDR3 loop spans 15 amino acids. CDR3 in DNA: TGCAGTGCTAGCAAGTTCGAGGGGATGGCAGACGAGCAGTACCTC. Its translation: CSASKFEGMADEQYL.

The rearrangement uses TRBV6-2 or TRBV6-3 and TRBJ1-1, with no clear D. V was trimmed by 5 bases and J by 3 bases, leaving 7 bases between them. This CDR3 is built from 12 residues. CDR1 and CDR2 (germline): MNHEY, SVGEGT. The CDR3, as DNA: TGTGCCAGCAGTACACAGTACACTGAAGCTTTCTTT. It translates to CASSTQYTEAFF.

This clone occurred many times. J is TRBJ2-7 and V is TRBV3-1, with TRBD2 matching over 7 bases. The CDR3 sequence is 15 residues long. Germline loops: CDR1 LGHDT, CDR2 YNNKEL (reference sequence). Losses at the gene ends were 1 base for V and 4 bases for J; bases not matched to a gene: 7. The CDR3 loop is CASSQGTGEGYEQYF. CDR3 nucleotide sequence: TGTGCCAGCAGCCAAGGCACGGGGGAGGGATACGAGCAGTACTTC.

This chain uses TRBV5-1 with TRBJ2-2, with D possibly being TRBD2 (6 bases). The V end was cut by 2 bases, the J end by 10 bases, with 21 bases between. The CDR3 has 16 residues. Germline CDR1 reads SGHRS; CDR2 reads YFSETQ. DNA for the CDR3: TGCGCCAGCAGCTTAAGTCCATCGGGACTTGACGTGGAGCTGTTTTTT. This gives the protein CASSLSPSGLDVELFF.

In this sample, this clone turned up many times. The CDR3 coding sequence is TGTGCCAGCAGCAGAGGGACTAGCGGTAGAAGGCTGTTTTTT. This gives the protein CASSRGTSGRRLFF. This chain connects TRBV4-2 to TRBJ2-2; 11 bases fit TRBD2. After removal of 5 bases from V and 13 bases from J, the junction contained 9 bases not matched to a gene. Germline assignment: CDR1 LGHNA and CDR2 YNFKEQ. This CDR3 is 14 amino acids long.

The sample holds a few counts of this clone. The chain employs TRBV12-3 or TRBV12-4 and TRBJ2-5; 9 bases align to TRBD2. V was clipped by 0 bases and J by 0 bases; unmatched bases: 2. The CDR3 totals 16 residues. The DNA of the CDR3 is TGTGCCAGCAGTTTAGCGGCGGGAGGGTACCAAGAGACCCAGTACTTC. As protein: CASSLAAGGYQETQYF.

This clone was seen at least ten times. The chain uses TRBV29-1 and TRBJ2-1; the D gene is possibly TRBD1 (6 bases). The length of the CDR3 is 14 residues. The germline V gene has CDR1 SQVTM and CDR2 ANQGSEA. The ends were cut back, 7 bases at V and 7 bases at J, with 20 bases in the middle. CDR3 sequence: CSARGQSMLNEQFF. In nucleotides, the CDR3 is TGCAGCGCCCGCGGACAGTCAATGTTGAATGAGCAGTTCTTC.

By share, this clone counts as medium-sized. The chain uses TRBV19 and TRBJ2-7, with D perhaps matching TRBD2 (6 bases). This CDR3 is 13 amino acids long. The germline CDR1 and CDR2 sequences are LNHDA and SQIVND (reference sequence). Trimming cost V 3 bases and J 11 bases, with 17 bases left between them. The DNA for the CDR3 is TGTGCCAGTAGTATGGGACTCCCCTTTCGGAAGTACTTC. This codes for CASSMGLPFRKYF.

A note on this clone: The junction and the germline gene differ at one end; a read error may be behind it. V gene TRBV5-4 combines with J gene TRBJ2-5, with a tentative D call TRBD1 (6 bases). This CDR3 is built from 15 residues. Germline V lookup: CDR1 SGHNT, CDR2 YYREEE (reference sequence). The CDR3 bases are TGTGCCATCAGCTCATTTACGGACAGAGGGGAGACCCAGTACTTC. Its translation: CAISSFTDRGETQYF.

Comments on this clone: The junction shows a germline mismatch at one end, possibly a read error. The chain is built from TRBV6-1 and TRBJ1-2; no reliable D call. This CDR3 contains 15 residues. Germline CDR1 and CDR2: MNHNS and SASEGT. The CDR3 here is CASITQTSVGYVYTF. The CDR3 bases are TGTGCCAGCATCACCCAGACCAGTGTGGGGTATGTCTACACCTTC.

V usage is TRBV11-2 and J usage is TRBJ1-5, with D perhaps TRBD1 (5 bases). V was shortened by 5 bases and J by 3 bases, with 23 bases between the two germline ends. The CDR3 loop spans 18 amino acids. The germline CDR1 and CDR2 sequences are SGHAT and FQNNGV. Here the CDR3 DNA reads TGTGCCAGCAGCCCCACTGGGAAGGGGCAAGGTCTCAATCAGCCCCAGCATTTT. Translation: CASSPTGKGQGLNQPQHF. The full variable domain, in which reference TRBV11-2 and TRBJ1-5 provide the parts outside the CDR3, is EAGVAQSPRYKIIEKRQSVAFWCNPISGHATLYWYQQILGQGPKLLIQFQNNGVVDDSQLPKDRFSAERLKGVDSTLKIQPAKLEDSAVYLCASSPTGKGQGLNQPQHFGDGTRLSIL.

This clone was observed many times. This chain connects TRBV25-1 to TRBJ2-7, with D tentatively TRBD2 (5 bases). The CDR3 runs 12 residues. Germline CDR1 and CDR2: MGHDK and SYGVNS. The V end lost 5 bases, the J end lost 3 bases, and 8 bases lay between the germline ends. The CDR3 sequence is CASSPRVYEQYF. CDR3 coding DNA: TGTGCCAGCAGTCCGAGGGTCTACGAGCAGTACTTC.

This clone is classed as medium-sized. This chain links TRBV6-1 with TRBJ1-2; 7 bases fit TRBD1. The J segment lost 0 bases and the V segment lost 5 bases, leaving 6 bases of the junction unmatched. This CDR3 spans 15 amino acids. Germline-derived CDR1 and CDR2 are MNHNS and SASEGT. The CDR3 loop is CASSTRTGANYGYTF. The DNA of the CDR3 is TGTGCCAGCAGTACCCGAACAGGGGCTAACTATGGCTACACCTTC.

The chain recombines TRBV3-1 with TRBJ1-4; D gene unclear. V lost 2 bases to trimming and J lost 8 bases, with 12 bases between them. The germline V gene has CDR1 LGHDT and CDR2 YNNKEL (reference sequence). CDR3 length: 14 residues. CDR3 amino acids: CASSQILLGEKLFF. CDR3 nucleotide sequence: TGTGCCAGCAGCCAAATCCTCCTCGGGGAAAAACTGTTTTTT.

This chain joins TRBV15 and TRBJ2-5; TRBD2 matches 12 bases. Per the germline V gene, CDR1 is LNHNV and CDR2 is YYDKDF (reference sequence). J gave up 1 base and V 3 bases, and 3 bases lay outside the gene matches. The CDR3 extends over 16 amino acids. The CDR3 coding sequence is TGTGCCACCAGCAGGAGGACTAGCGGGGCCCAAGAGACCCAGTACTTC. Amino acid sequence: CATSRRTSGAQETQYF.

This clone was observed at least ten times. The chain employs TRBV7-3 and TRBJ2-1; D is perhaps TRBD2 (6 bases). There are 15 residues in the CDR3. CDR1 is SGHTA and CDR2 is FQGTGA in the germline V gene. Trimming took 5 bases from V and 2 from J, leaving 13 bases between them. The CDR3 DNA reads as TGTGCCAGCAGCACCACCGGGACTCCCTACAATGAGCAGTTCTTC. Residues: CASSTTGTPYNEQFF.

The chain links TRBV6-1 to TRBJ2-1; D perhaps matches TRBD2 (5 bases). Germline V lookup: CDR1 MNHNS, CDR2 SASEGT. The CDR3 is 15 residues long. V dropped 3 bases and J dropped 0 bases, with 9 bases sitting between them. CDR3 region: CASSDRDFSYNEQFF. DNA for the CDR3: TGTGCCAGCAGTGACCGGGATTTCTCCTACAATGAGCAGTTCTTC.

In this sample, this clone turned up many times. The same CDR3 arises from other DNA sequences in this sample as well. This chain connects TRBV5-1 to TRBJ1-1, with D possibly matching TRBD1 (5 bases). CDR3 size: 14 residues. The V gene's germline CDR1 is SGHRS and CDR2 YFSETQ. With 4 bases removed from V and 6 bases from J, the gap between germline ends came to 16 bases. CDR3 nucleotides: TGCGCCAGCAGCCCGAGGGGCTTTTTCCCTGAAGCTTTCTTT. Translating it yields CASSPRGFFPEAFF.

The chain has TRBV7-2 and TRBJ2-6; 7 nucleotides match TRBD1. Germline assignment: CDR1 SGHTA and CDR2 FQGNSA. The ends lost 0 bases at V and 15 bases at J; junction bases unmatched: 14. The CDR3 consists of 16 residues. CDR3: CASSLARTEGANTLTF. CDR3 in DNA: TGTGCCAGCAGCTTAGCGCGGACAGAGGGGGCCAACACCCTGACTTTC.

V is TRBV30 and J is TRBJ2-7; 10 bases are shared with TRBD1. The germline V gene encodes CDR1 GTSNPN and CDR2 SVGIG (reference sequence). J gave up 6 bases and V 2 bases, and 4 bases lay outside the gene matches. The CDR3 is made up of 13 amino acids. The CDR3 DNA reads TGTGCCTGGAGTCGGGACAGGGGCCGCGAGCAGTACTTC. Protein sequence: CAWSRDRGREQYF.

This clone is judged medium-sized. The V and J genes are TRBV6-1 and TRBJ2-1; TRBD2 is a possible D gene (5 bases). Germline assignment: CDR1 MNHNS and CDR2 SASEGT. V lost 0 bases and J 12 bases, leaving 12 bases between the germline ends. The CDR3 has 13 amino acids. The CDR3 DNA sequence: TGTGCCAGCAGTGAAGCCGGGGAGCTCTGGCAGTTCTTC. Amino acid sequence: CASSEAGELWQFF.

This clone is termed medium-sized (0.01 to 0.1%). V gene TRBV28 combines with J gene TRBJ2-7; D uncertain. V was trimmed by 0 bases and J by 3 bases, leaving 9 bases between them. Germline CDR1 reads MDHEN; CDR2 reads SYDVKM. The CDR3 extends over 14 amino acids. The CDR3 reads CASSLWGSNYEQYF. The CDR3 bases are TGTGCCAGCAGTTTATGGGGCAGCAACTACGAGCAGTACTTC.

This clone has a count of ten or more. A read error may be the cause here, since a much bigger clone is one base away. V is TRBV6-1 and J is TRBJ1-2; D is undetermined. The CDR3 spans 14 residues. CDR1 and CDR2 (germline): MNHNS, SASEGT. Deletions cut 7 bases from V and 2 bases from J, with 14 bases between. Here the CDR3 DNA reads TGTGCCAGCATCCCGAGGATCCAGAACTATGGCTACACCTTC. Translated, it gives CASIPRIQNYGYTF.

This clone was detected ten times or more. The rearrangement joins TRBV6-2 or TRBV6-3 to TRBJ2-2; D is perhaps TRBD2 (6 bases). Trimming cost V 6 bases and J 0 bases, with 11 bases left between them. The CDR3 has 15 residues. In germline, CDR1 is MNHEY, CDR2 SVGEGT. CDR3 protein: CASRRTGANTGELFF. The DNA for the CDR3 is TGTGCCAGCAGACGGACGGGGGCGAACACCGGGGAGCTGTTTTTT.

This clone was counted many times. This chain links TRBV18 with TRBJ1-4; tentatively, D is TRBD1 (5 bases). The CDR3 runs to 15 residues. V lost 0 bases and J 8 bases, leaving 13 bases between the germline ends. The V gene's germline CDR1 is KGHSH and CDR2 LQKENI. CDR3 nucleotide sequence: TGTGCCAGCTCACCACCGAACAGGTTGCAGGAAAAACTGTTTTTT. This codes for CASSPPNRLQEKLFF.

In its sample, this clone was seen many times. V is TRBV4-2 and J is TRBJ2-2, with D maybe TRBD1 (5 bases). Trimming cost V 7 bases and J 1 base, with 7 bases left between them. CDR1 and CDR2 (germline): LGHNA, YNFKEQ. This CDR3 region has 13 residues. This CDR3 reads CASNDRNTGELFF. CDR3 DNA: TGTGCCAGCAACGACAGGAACACCGGGGAGCTGTTTTTT.